This T cell receptor beta chain was sequenced during a study of cytomegalovirus exposure and HLA in healthy donors. Overall study findings and caveats: Testing in vitro showed three CMV-associated chains specific for CMV antigens. Subsequent analysis revealed that first-cohort TCR clusters tended to co-occur in the 100 to 150 validation repertoires.

The donors were part of the validation cohort, which consisted of under 150 subjects and was separate from the first cohort of about 650 subjects. This table comes from immunoSEQ multiplex PCR, and its TCRdb copy is limited to in-frame clones, with some not included. Altogether roughly 170,000 clones are present, roughly 84% being singletons, with the ten largest covering approximately 3%. Germline V gene sequence: CDR1 SGHRS, CDR2 YFSETQ. Between the trimmed V and J ends, which lost 7 bases and 2 bases, there was a span of 14 bases. The CDR3 contains 14 residues. Of note for this clone: As yet, its antigen is unknown.

This sequence originates from a woman under 30 in good health and CMV-seropositive. This sequence joins TRBV5-1 and TRBJ2-3; tentatively, D is TRBD2 (5 bases). Sequencing used PBMCs. In DNA, the CDR3 is TGCGCCAGCGGGAGTTTTTACAACACAGATACGCAGTATTTT. Its protein is CASGSFYNTDTQYF. The variable domain in full, with the rest retrieved from reference TRBV5-1 and TRBJ2-3, is KAGVTQTPRYLIKTRGQQVTLSCSPISGHRSVSWYQQTPGQGLQFLFEYFSETQRNKGNFPGRFSGRQFSNSRSEMNVSTLELGDSALYLCASGSFYNTDTQYFGPGTRLTVL.